These 20 T cell receptor beta chains share one sample of origin, sequenced in a study of sequential checkpoint blockade in melanoma. Treatment reported: randomized to nivolumab then ipilimumab (arm A) or the reverse (arm B). Some clones are missing from TCRdb's copy, which holds only in-frame ones; the method was immunoSEQ multiplex PCR. There are fewer than 2,000 clones in the sample; around 25% occur only once, and around 15% lies in the top ten. Here the sequenced sample was tumor tissue (inferred from file names), taken from a patient given nivolumab and ipilimumab in sequence. The source of these receptors is a human donor with melanoma.

The chain combines TRBV6-8 with TRBJ1-1; D uncertain. The CDR3 runs 14 residues. The germline V and J ends were trimmed by 0 bases and 5 bases, with 10 bases remaining between them. From germline, CDR1 is MNHGY and CDR2 SAAAGT. The CDR3 region has the DNA TGTGCCAGCAGTTACTCTCGGGGTACGACTGAAGCTTTCTTT. This encodes CASSYSRGTTEAFF.

Only a few counts were recorded for this clone. The rearrangement joins TRBV19 to TRBJ1-1, with a possible D match to TRBD1 (5 bases). V was cut by 2 bases and J by 4 bases, with 23 bases left in between. Germline V gene sequence: CDR1 LNHDA, CDR2 SQIVND (reference sequence). CDR3 length: 18 residues. The CDR3 loop reads CASSIKVGKGVEGTEAFF. The CDR3, as DNA: TGTGCCAGTAGTATAAAAGTCGGCAAAGGGGTGGAGGGCACTGAAGCTTTCTTT.

This clone was observed a handful of times. The chain has TRBV7-4 and TRBJ2-3; TRBD2 matches 7 bases. Trimming removed 5 bases from V and 5 bases from J; junction bases left unmatched: 10. The CDR3 extends over 15 amino acids. Germline CDR1 reads SGHVT; CDR2 reads SQSDAQ. This chain's CDR3 is CASSVGGGGVDTQYF. Here the CDR3 DNA reads TGTGCCAGCAGCGTAGGAGGCGGGGGAGTAGATACGCAGTATTTT.

The chain employs TRBV19 and TRBJ2-4; D unclear. In germline, CDR1 is LNHDA, CDR2 SQIVND (reference sequence). The V gene lost 2 bases and the J gene lost 7 bases, with 15 bases spanning the gap. The CDR3 length is 15 residues. Here the CDR3 reads CASSITSSSRNIQYF. DNA of the CDR3: TGTGCCAGTAGTATAACAAGCTCCAGCAGGAACATTCAGTACTTC.

The chain links TRBV10-2 to TRBJ2-2; perhaps TRBD2 as D (6 bases). Trimming pared 5 bases from V and 3 bases from J, leaving 10 bases between. The CDR3 extends over 14 amino acids. The germline V gene has CDR1 WSHSY and CDR2 SAAADI. The CDR3 region has the DNA TGCGCCAGCAGTCGCAGGGAGGACACCGGGGAGCTGTTTTTT. Translating gives CASSRREDTGELFF.

This clone is deemed medium-sized. This chain links TRBV11-3 with TRBJ2-4; 11 positions match TRBD2. The CDR3 runs 17 residues. Germline CDR1 reads SGHNT; CDR2 reads YENEEA. Trimming removed 6 bases from V and 1 base from J; junction bases left unmatched: 8. CDR3 DNA sequence: TGTGCCAGCAGTCGTACATGGACTAGCGGGGCCAAAAACATTCAGTACTTC. It yields the protein CASSRTWTSGAKNIQYF. The variable domain in full, with the rest retrieved from reference TRBV11-3 and TRBJ2-4, is EAGVVQSPRYKIIEKKQPVAFWCNPISGHNTLYWYLQNLGQGPELLIRYENEEAVDDSQLPKDRFSAERLKGVDSTLKIQPAELGDSAVYLCASSRTWTSGAKNIQYFGAGTRLSVL.

This clone is classed as large. This rearrangement joins TRBV11-3 to TRBJ2-6; 7 bases line up with TRBD1. CDR3 length equals 16 residues. Germline loops: CDR1 SGHNT, CDR2 YENEEA. Unmatched junction bases numbered 7, after V lost 7 bases and J lost 1 base. The CDR3 region is CASTPGQPSGANVLTF. In nucleotides, the CDR3 is TGTGCCAGCACCCCGGGACAGCCATCTGGGGCCAACGTCCTGACTTTC.

The rearrangement joins TRBV11-3 to TRBJ1-6; D gene ambiguous. Germline V lookup: CDR1 SGHNT, CDR2 YENEEA. Trimming shortened V by 3 bases and J by 7 bases, and 13 bases separated the two germline ends. The CDR3 is 15 amino acids. As DNA, the CDR3 is TGTGCCAGCAGCTTTAGCGACCGAGGAAATTCACCCCTCCACTTT. Its protein is CASSFSDRGNSPLHF.

A few counts support this clone. The V gene is TRBV11-3, the J gene TRBJ1-5; D uncertain. This CDR3 has 14 residues. CDR1 SGHNT and CDR2 YENEEA come from the germline V gene. Trimming took 5 bases from V and 0 from J, leaving 8 bases between them. In DNA form, the CDR3 reads TGTGCCAGCAGCCGACCGGATAGCAATCAGCCCCAGCATTTT. This sequence encodes CASSRPDSNQPQHF.

CDR3 sequence (DNA): TGTGCCAGCAGTCCAGGGTATGGAAACACCATATATTTT. Its translation: CASSPGYGNTIYF. The V and J genes are TRBV7-8 and TRBJ1-3; the D gene is possibly TRBD1 (5 bases). Germline CDR1 is SGHVS and CDR2 is FQNEAQ. V was pared by 6 bases and J by 3 bases, with 9 bases between. This CDR3 is 13 amino acids long.

The V gene is TRBV29-1, the J gene TRBJ2-3; 8 nucleotides align to TRBD2. The length of the CDR3 is 15 residues. Looked up from germline, CDR1 is SQVTM and CDR2 is ANQGSEA. V dropped 7 bases and J dropped 10; count of bases not matched to a gene: 19. DNA of the CDR3: TGCAGCGCCGGCACCGGGGGGGCCCGCATAGGTCCGCAGTATTTT. As protein: CSAGTGGARIGPQYF.

V usage is TRBV11-3 and J usage is TRBJ2-5; TRBD2 matches at 10 bases. The CDR3 covers 17 residues. V lost 1 base to trimming and J lost 2 bases; unmatched junction nucleotides: 7. Germline assignment: CDR1 SGHNT and CDR2 YENEEA. The DNA of the CDR3 is TGTGCCAGCAGCTTAGTAATAGCGGGGGGCTTACAAGAGACCCAGTACTTC. Translated: CASSLVIAGGLQETQYF.

This clone was observed a handful of times. The chain couples TRBV7-7 to TRBJ2-5, with 13 bases matching TRBD2. The germline V gene has CDR1 SSHAT and CDR2 FNYEAQ (reference sequence). This CDR3 is 18 amino acids long. V dropped 5 bases and J dropped 4; count of bases not matched to a gene: 13. CDR3 sequence (DNA): TGTGCCAGCAGCCCCACTAGCGGGGGGGCCCCCCCAATAGAGACCCAGTACTTC. Encoded protein: CASSPTSGGAPPIETQYF.

The gene calls are TRBV18 and TRBJ2-1, with TRBD2 identical over 7 bases. CDR1 and CDR2 from the germline V gene are KGHSH and LQKENI. Germline trimming cut 3 bases from V and 7 bases from J; bases unmatched to any gene: 9. The CDR3 totals 15 residues. The CDR3 DNA reads as TGTGCCAGCTCACCTCTCAGTTCCGGGGGGAATGAGCAGTTCTTC. Translated: CASSPLSSGGNEQFF.

This clone is large within its sample. Here the CDR3 reads CASSPPRKGSHEKLFF. The CDR3 DNA sequence: TGTGCCAGCAGCCCCCCTCGAAAAGGATCCCATGAAAAACTGTTTTTT. The V gene is TRBV14, the J gene TRBJ1-4, with no clear D. CDR3 size: 16 residues. The germline V and J ends were trimmed by 4 bases and 6 bases, with 18 bases remaining between them. The germline CDR1 and CDR2 sequences are SGHDN and FVKESK.

The chain couples TRBV23-1 to TRBJ2-1; D possibly corresponds to TRBD1 (5 bases). TRBV23-1 is assigned to the ORF class and has an uncertain function. V was trimmed by 6 bases and J by 5 bases, leaving 14 bases between them. The CDR3 contains 14 residues. The CDR3 DNA follows: TGCGCCAGCAGCTTAGGGGTCATTGACAATGAGCAGTTCTTC. Residues: CASSLGVIDNEQFF.

The gene calls are TRBV11-3 and TRBJ2-3; 10 nucleotides agree with TRBD2. The CDR3 is 16 residues long. With V trimmed by 1 base and J by 5 bases, 6 bases remained unmatched. Per the germline V gene, CDR1 is SGHNT and CDR2 is YENEEA. The chain's CDR3 is CASSLGAGGRGDTQYF. The CDR3 coding sequence is TGTGCCAGCAGCTTAGGAGCGGGGGGGCGTGGAGATACGCAGTATTTT.

In this sample, this clone is large. The rearrangement uses TRBV11-3 and TRBJ2-2, with D unclear. V lost 5 bases and J lost 0, with 13 bases in between. The germline V gene encodes CDR1 SGHNT and CDR2 YENEEA. The CDR3 is 16 amino acids. CDR3 nucleotides: TGTGCCAGCAGCCCAACAGTGAACGCGAACACCGGGGAGCTGTTTTTT. Translated: CASSPTVNANTGELFF.

V and J are TRBV11-3 and TRBJ1-2; a possible D gene is TRBD1 (6 bases). The CDR3 has 15 residues. The germline CDR1 and CDR2 sequences are SGHNT and YENEEA. Trimming cost V 3 bases and J 4 bases, with 15 bases left between them. The CDR3 spells CASSLGGGQGYGYTF. The CDR3 DNA is TGTGCCAGCAGCTTGGGCGGGGGCCAGGGCTATGGCTACACCTTC.

This clone was counted only a few times. V is TRBV6-8 and J is TRBJ1-5; no clear D. The CDR3 has 13 amino acids. Germline lookup yields CDR1 MNHGY and CDR2 SAAAGT. V was cut by 7 bases and J by 10 bases, with 17 bases left in between. CDR3 DNA sequence: TGTGCCAGCAAACAGCATCTAGGATACCCCCAGCATTTT. It codes for CASKQHLGYPQHF.